One TCR beta chain is described in this entry. The repertoire was sequenced with immunoSEQ multiplex PCR; TCRdb's copy has only in-frame clones and lacks some. This repertoire shows just over 50,000 clones, about 90% found once; its top ten account for approximately 0.6%. Germline CDR1 reads MGHDK; CDR2 reads SYGVNS. With 5 bases removed from V and 0 bases from J, the gap between germline ends came to 8 bases. The CDR3 has 13 residues. The source of the sample is a study of T cell changes during pregnancy in multiple sclerosis. The chain joins TRBV25-1 to TRBJ2-7; no clear D. The receptor was isolated from a female donor with multiple sclerosis, enrolled in a pregnancy study. This sample comprised CD4+ T cells from peripheral blood mononuclear cells, obtained after pregnancy. CDR3 in amino acids: CASSPSYSYEQYF. CDR3 nucleotide sequence: TGTGCCAGCAGTCCGTCCTACTCCTACGAGCAGTACTTC.